This T cell receptor beta chain was recovered during a study of tumor-infiltrating lymphocytes in oesophageal squamous cell carcinoma. TCRdb redid the calling of the PCR reads with MiXCR, one entry per CDR3 protein. The sample includes about 17,000 distinct CDR3 sequences, 47% of them seen just once. Germline values: CDR1 LGHNT, CDR2 FRNRAP. The CDR3 covers 17 residues. The chain combines TRBV12-5 with TRBJ2-5; D is possibly TRBD1 (5 bases). The end of the DNA aligns better with TRBJ2-7, so the J call may be wrong. The TCR was taken from a female donor with esophageal squamous cell carcinoma. Material for sequencing was normal esophageal tissue next to the tumor. The CDR3 is CASGLASQGPCSYEQYF. Written as DNA, the CDR3 is TGTGCTAGTGGTTTGGCCTCCCAGGGCCCGTGCTCCTACGAGCAGTACTTC.